This record concerns one TCR beta chain sequence. The data stem from a study of control samples from healthy donors and cancer patients. Sequencing was performed with immunoSEQ multiplex PCR; in TCRdb, only in-frame clones are kept and a portion is missing. The profile shows approximately 97,000 clones, about 91% of them singletons. Sequenced sample: blood. The source of this sequence is a woman under 30 in good health.

The CDR3 loop reads CASSRWGAMVLDTQYF. Here the CDR3 DNA reads TGTGCCAGCAGCCGGTGGGGGGCTATGGTGTTGGATACGCAGTATTTT. This rearrangement joins TRBV9 to TRBJ2-3; possibly TRBD1 or TRBD2 for D (6 bases each). Between the trimmed V and J ends, which lost 4 bases and 6 bases, there was a span of 21 bases. Germline CDR1 and CDR2: SGDLS and YYNGEE. CDR3 length: 16 amino acids.